A single sample gave rise to the 10 T cell receptor beta chains below, sequenced in a study of blood T cells in healthy people across ages. The second PCR ran roughly 6 to 11 cycles with a sample-barcoded 5' primer and J-beta primers. TCRdb re-called the 5' RACE reads through MiXCR, storing one row per CDR3 protein. The sample includes about 1,400,000 distinct CDR3 sequences, about 40% of them seen just once. The sample taken for sequencing was blood. These receptors all come from a woman aged 18-30 years in good health.

This clonotype was counted a few times. The V call is TRBV7-2, the J call TRBJ1-1; 7 nucleotides align to TRBD1. Trimming at V came to 9 bases and at J to 4 bases, leaving 11 bases not matched to a gene. This CDR3 contains 14 residues. CDR1 is SGHTA, CDR2 FQGNSA, per germline. CDR3 amino acids: CASSRQGGATEAFF. For the CDR3, the DNA is TGTGCCAGTAGTAGACAGGGAGGGGCCACTGAAGCTTTCTTT.

V usage is TRBV11-2 and J usage is TRBJ2-1; TRBD1 might be the D (6 bases). The V gene lost 1 base and the J gene lost 10 bases, with 14 bases spanning the gap. This CDR3 region has 14 residues. The germline V gene encodes CDR1 SGHAT and CDR2 FQNNGV. The CDR3 spells CASSLAGTKIEQFF. CDR3 nucleotide sequence: TGTGCCAGCAGCTTAGCTGGGACAAAGATAGAGCAGTTCTTC.

The rearrangement joins TRBV28 to TRBJ1-2; 7 bases line up with TRBD1. Germline assignment: CDR1 MDHEN and CDR2 SYDVKM. The CDR3 consists of 14 residues. Germline trimming cut 6 bases from V and 4 bases from J; bases unmatched to any gene: 8. CDR3 in amino acids: CASRHDRDSYGYTF. CDR3 coding DNA: TGTGCCAGCAGACATGACAGGGACTCCTATGGCTACACCTTC.

V and J are TRBV12-3 or TRBV12-4 and TRBJ1-1; TRBD1 matches 8 bases. The CDR3 length is 15 residues. After removal of 6 bases from V and 4 bases from J, the junction contained 10 bases not matched to a gene. The CDR3 is CASSRRGQGGTEAFF. The CDR3 DNA reads TGTGCCAGCAGCCGCCGAGGACAGGGCGGCACTGAAGCTTTCTTT.

The J gene is TRBJ2-1, the V gene TRBV7-6; D is undetermined. CDR1 and CDR2 from the germline V gene are SGHVS and FNYEAQ. V lost 0 bases, J lost 4 bases, and 10 bases lay in between. This CDR3 region has 15 residues. CDR3 coding DNA: TGTGCCAGCAGCTTAGCGGGGAAGACTTACAATGAGCAGTTCTTC. Residues: CASSLAGKTYNEQFF.

About this clonotype: At one end the junction does not follow the germline gene, possibly because of a read error. The CDR3 region is CASSQEPVSNYGCTF. The CDR3 DNA reads as TGCGCCAGCAGCCAAGAACCGGTTTCTAACTATGGCTGCACCTTC. V is TRBV4-1 and J is TRBJ1-2, with no clear D. The CDR3 spans 15 residues. Germline V gives CDR1 MGHRA, CDR2 YSYEKL.

V is TRBV4-1 and J is TRBJ2-3; the D gene is possibly TRBD2 (7 bases). V lost 5 bases and J lost 2, with 14 bases in between. CDR1 is MGHRA, CDR2 YSYEKL, per germline. The CDR3 spans 15 residues. This chain's CDR3 is CASSARGPNTDTQYF. DNA of the CDR3: TGCGCCAGCAGCGCGCGGGGGCCCAACACAGATACGCAGTATTTT.

This clonotype appeared a few times. The chain employs TRBV9 and TRBJ2-7, with 9 nucleotides matching TRBD2. The junction had 9 bases not matched to a gene; V was cut back by 0 bases and J by 2 bases. CDR1 SGDLS and CDR2 YYNGEE come from the germline V gene. The length of the CDR3 is 17 residues. This CDR3 is CASSVGLAGTGPYEQYF. The CDR3 bases are TGTGCCAGCAGCGTAGGTCTAGCGGGGACGGGGCCCTACGAGCAGTACTTC.

The rearrangement uses TRBV29-1 and TRBJ2-2, with 8 bases matching TRBD1. V lost 4 bases, J lost 3 bases, and 13 bases stayed unmatched. The CDR3 is made up of 17 amino acids. CDR1 is SQVTM and CDR2 is ANQGSEA in the germline V gene. DNA of the CDR3: TGCAGCGTTGCGAGACAGGGGTCCCATTGGGACACCGGGGAGCTGTTTTTT. This encodes CSVARQGSHWDTGELFF.

In its sample, this clonotype was seen a few times. The V call is TRBV5-1, the J call TRBJ2-5, with D hard to call. V dropped 0 bases and J dropped 1 base, with 13 bases sitting between them. Germline-derived CDR1 and CDR2 are SGHRS and YFSETQ. The CDR3 consists of 16 residues. CDR3 sequence (DNA): TGCGCCAGCAGCTTGGATGTTGGTTTCGCCCAAGAGACCCAGTACTTC. This encodes CASSLDVGFAQETQYF. Combining the CDR3 with reference TRBV5-1 and TRBJ2-5 gives the whole variable domain KAGVTQTPRYLIKTRGQQVTLSCSPISGHRSVSWYQQTPGQGLQFLFEYFSETQRNKGNFPGRFSGRQFSNSRSEMNVSTLELGDSALYLCASSLDVGFAQETQYFGPGTRLLVL.